The 3 T cell receptor beta chains below all came from one sample that was sequenced in a study of regulatory T cells in long-lasting Graves disease. As to time point: persistent/refractory GD, antithyroid drugs over 5 years with positive TRAb. Construction of the TCR library relied on RNA isolated from PBMCs. Relying on iRepertoire HTBI primers and Arm-PCR of CDR3 regions, the team built TCR beta libraries. TCRdb redid the calling of the multiplex PCR reads with MiXCR, one entry per CDR3 protein. The table has 350,000 to 450,000 distinct CDR3 sequences, about 20% seen once. Sequencing used peripheral blood mononuclear cells (PBMCs), obtained when the disease was refractory, from a patient treated with antithyroid drugs. These receptor sequences come from a female donor with Graves disease.

This chain links TRBV20-1 with TRBJ2-7; 8 bases map to TRBD2. V gave up 4 bases and J gave up 7 bases; unmatched junction bases: 12. The germline gives CDR1 DFQATT, CDR2 SNEGSKA (reference sequence). This CDR3 has 14 amino acids. The chain's CDR3 is CSAMPGLGMSEQYF. In DNA, the CDR3 is TGCAGTGCTATGCCGGGACTAGGAATGAGTGAGCAGTACTTC.

The chain employs TRBV27 and TRBJ2-2, with 11 nucleotides matching TRBD2. Germline V gene sequence: CDR1 MNHEY, CDR2 SMNVEV (reference sequence). The CDR3 spans 16 residues. V dropped 0 bases and J dropped 7; count of bases not matched to a gene: 4. The CDR3 sequence: CASSLSLAGGIGELFF. The CDR3 DNA is TGTGCCAGCAGTTTATCTCTAGCGGGAGGTATCGGGGAGCTGTTTTTT.

As to this clonotype: A much larger clone lies one base from this, so it may be a read error. The chain recombines TRBV7-2 with TRBJ1-4; 7 bases are shared with TRBD1. The V gene's germline CDR1 is SGHTA and CDR2 FQGNSA. This CDR3 spans 15 amino acids. CDR3 bases: TGTGCCAGCAGCCCTCGACAGGGTAAAGGTGAAGAACTGTTTTTT. Translation: CASSPRQGKGEELFF.